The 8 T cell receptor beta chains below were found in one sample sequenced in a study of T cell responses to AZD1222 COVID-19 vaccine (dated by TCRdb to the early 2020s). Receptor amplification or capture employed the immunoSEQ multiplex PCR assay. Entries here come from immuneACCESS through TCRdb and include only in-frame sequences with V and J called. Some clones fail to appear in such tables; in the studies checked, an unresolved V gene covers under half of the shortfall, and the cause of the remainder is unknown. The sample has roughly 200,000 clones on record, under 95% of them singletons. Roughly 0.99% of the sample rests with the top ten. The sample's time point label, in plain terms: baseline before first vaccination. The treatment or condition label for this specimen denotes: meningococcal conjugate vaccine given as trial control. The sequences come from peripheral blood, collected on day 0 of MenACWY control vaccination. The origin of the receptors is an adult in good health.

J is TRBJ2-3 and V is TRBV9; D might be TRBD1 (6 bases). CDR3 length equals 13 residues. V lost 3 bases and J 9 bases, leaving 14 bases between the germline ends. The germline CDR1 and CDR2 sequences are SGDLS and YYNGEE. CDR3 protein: CASSAQGIDTQYF. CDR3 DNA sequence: TGTGCCAGCAGCGCACAGGGTATAGACACGCAGTATTTT.

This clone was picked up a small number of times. The CDR3 coding sequence is TGTGCCAGCAGCCTCCTAGGCAGGGGCCGTTTCACCGGGGAGCTGTTTTTT. Its translation is CASSLLGRGRFTGELFF. The genes are TRBV7-6 and TRBJ2-2; TRBD1 might be the D (6 bases). The CDR3 is made up of 17 amino acids. Deletions cut 5 bases from V and 4 bases from J, with 20 bases between. Germline V gene sequence: CDR1 SGHVS, CDR2 FNYEAQ.

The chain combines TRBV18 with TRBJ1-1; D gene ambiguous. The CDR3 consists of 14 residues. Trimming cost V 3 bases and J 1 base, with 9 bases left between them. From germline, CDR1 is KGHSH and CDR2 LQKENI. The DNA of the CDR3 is TGTGCCAGCTCACCCCTGGGCCAGAACACTGAAGCTTTCTTT. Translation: CASSPLGQNTEAFF.

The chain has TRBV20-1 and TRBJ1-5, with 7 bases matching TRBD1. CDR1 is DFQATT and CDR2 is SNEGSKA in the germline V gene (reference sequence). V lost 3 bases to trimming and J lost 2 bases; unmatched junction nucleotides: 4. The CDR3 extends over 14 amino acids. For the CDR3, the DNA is TGCAGTGCTAGTAAAGGGGGCGGCAATCAGCCCCAGCATTTT. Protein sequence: CSASKGGGNQPQHF.

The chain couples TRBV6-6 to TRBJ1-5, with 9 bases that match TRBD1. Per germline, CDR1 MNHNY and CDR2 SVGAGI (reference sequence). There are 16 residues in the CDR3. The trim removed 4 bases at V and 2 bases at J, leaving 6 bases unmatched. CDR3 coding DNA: TGTGCCAGCAGTTCCACAGGGGGCGCGGGCAATCAGCCCCAGCATTTT. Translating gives CASSSTGGAGNQPQHF.

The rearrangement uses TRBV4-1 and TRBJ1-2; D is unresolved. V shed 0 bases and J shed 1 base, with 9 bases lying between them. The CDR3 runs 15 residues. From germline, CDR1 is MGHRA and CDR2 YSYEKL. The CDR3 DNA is TGCGCCAGCAGCCAAGATCGAGGCCTTAACTATGGCTACACCTTC. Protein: CASSQDRGLNYGYTF.

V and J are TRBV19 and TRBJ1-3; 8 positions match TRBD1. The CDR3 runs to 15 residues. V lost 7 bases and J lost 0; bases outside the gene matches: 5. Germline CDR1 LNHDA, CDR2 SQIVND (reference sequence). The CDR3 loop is CASTRDRISGNTIYF. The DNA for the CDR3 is TGTGCCAGTACCCGGGACAGGATCTCTGGAAACACCATATATTTT. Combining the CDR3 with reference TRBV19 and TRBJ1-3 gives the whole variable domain DGGITQSPKYLFRKEGQNVTLSCEQNLNHDAMYWYRQDPGQGLRLIYYSQIVNDFQKGDIAEGYSVSREKKESFPLTVTSAQKNPTAFYLCASTRDRISGNTIYFGEGSWLTVV.

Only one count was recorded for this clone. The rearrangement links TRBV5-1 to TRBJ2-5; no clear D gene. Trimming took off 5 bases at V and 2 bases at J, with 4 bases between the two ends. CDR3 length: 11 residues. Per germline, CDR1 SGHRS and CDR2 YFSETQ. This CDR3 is CASRLQETQYF. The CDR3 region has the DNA TGCGCCAGCAGACTTCAAGAGACCCAGTACTTC.